A selection of T cell receptor beta chains follows, all from one sample in a study of T cell responses to AZD1222 COVID-19 vaccine. Libraries were prepared by immunoSEQ multiplex PCR; TCRdb keeps only in-frame clonotypes and omits some of them. The sample has about 130,000 clones, about 92% seen once; the top ten hold 7.5% to 9.5%. This specimen consisted of peripheral blood, obtained on day 0 of AZD1222 vaccination. These receptors were obtained from an adult in good health. The CDR3 runs from the conserved cysteine through the conserved F or W. The D gene is left open where the match is weak. Expanded clones are given a class, and other clones once, few, many or no size at all.

once	NA	TRBV15	TRBJ2-5	TGTGCCACCAGCATAGAAGTACAGGAGACCCAGTACTTC	CATSIEVQETQYF
NA	TRBD1	TRBV15	TRBJ1-1	TGTGCCACCAGCAGAGATGACAGGGATGTGACTGAAGCTTTCTTT	CATSRDDRDVTEAFF
NA	TRBD1	TRBV4-3	TRBJ1-6	TGCGCCAGCAGCCCCGACTCGGGACAGGGATATCGACCCCTCCACTTT	CASSPDSGQGYRPLHF
NA	NA	TRBV19	TRBJ1-2	TGTGCCAGTAGTATTACTCACGGCAGGACGAACTATGGCTACACCTTC	CASSITHGRTNYGYTF
NA	NA	TRBV30	TRBJ1-6	TGTGCCTGGAGTAAGGGACCGACTTTAGGGTCACCCCTCCACTTT	CAWSKGPTLGSPLHF
NA	NA	TRBV3-1/TRBV3-2	TRBJ1-5	TGTGCCAGCAGCCCCGGACCGGGAAATCAGCCCCAGCATTTT	CASSPGPGNQPQHF
NA	TRBD2	TRBV7-9	TRBJ2-3	TGTGCCAGCAGCTTCCCCCCTAGCGGGGGCAGCACAGATACGCAGTATTTT	CASSFPPSGGSTDTQYF
medium-sized	NA	TRBV14	TRBJ2-5	TGTGCCAGCAGCCTGACGGAACAAGAGACCCAGTACTTC	CASSLTEQETQYF
few	TRBD1	TRBV4-1	TRBJ2-7	TGCGCCAGCAGCCAAGCGGCGGACAGGAGGTACGAGCAGTACTTC	CASSQAADRRYEQYF
NA	NA	TRBV7-6	TRBJ2-2	TGTGCCAGCAGTAGACTAGAGGGGAGCTTTGCCGGGGAGCTGTTTTTT	CASSRLEGSFAGELFF
once	NA	TRBV18	TRBJ2-1	TGTGCCAGCTCACCGGGACGAGGGTCCTACAATGAGCAGTTCTTC	CASSPGRGSYNEQFF
NA	NA	TRBV7-9	TRBJ1-2	TGTGCCAGCAGCACCCTTGCGGGGAACGGCTATGGCTACACCTTC	CASSTLAGNGYGYTF
NA	TRBD1	TRBV25-1	TRBJ1-2	TGTGCCAGCAGTGTAAATCCGGGACAGGGGGCAAAGGGCTACACCTTC	CASSVNPGQGAKGYTF
NA	NA	TRBV7-9	TRBJ1-2	TGTGCCAGCAGCTTTGGCTATGGCTACACCTTC	CASSFGYGYTF
few	NA	TRBV23-1	TRBJ1-1	TGCGCCAGCAGTGGGGTCAAACCGGGACGGGGATCAAACACTGAAGCTTTCTTT	CASSGVKPGRGSNTEAFF
NA	TRBD1	TRBV2	TRBJ2-2	TGTGCCAGCCGACAGGGCGAGGGCACCGGGGAGCTGTTTTTT	CASRQGEGTGELFF
NA	NA	TRBV19	TRBJ1-1	TGTGCCAGTAAGGGGGGGAACACTGAAGCTTTCTTT	CASKGGNTEAFF
NA	NA	TRBV5-1	TRBJ2-3	TGCGCCAGCAGTGAGGAGTCAGATACGCAGTATTTT	CASSEESDTQYF
NA	NA	TRBV12-5	TRBJ2-5	TGTGCTAGTGGTTTGTGGGTGGGAGAGACCCAGTACTTC	CASGLWVGETQYF
NA	TRBD1	TRBV7-6	TRBJ2-7	TGTGCCAGCAGCTTAGGGGGGACAGGGGGCTACGAGCAGTACTTC	CASSLGGTGGYEQYF
NA	TRBD2	TRBV19	TRBJ2-5	TGTGCCAGTAGTATCACCGGGGGGGCCCGGGAGACCCAGTACTTC	CASSITGGARETQYF
NA	NA	TRBV11-2	TRBJ1-1	TGTGCCAGCAGCTTACGGGGATCTGAAGCTTTCTTT	CASSLRGSEAFF
NA	TRBD1	TRBV27	TRBJ1-6	TGTGCCAGCAGGCGGACAGGAAGAAATTCACCCCTCCACTTT	CASRRTGRNSPLHF
NA	NA	TRBV7-2	TRBJ1-3	TGTGCCAGCAGCTTAGGCGCGAGAAACACCATATATTTT	CASSLGARNTIYF
NA	NA	TRBV5-1	TRBJ1-6	TGCGCCAGCAGCTTGGACAGCTATAATTCACCCCTCCACTTT	CASSLDSYNSPLHF
few	NA	TRBV6-5	TRBJ1-1	TGTGCCAGCAGTTACTCGGGAGAAAACACTGAAGCTTTCTTT	CASSYSGENTEAFF
NA	NA	TRBV6-2/TRBV6-3	TRBJ2-1	TGTGCCAGCAGTAATCAGGCCGAGCAGTTCTTC	CASSNQAEQFF
NA	NA	TRBV2	TRBJ1-1	TGTGCCAGCAGTGGAAATTTGCAGGGCCCTGAAGCTTTCTTT	CASSGNLQGPEAFF
NA	TRBD1	TRBV29-1	TRBJ1-2	TGCAGCGTGGATCGCAGGGGGTGCTATGGCTACACCTTC	CSVDRRGCYGYTF
NA	NA	TRBV15	TRBJ1-4	TGTGCCACCAGCAGAGAAGACATTGATGAAAAACTGTTTTTT	CATSREDIDEKLFF
NA	TRBD1	TRBV4-2	TRBJ2-7	TGTGCCAGCAGCCGCCTGACAGGGTTCGCCTACGAGCAGTACTTC	CASSRLTGFAYEQYF
NA	NA	TRBV27	TRBJ2-7	TGTGCCAGCAGTTTTGGACAGAGCTCCTACGAGCAGTACTTC	CASSFGQSSYEQYF